This is a list of T cell receptor beta chains from one sample in a study of regulatory T cells in long-lasting Graves disease. A single record per CDR3 protein comes from TCRdb applying MiXCR to the multiplex PCR reads. The sample has 350,000 to 500,000 distinct CDR3 sequences, around 15% seen once. These data were likewise used in another study, on T cells in Graves' hyperthyroidism and ophthalmopathy.

The sequencing here drew on peripheral blood mononuclear cells (PBMCs), taken at new diagnosis, from a patient treated with antithyroid drugs. The receptors were gathered from a woman aged 45-59 years with Graves disease. Both conserved end residues are part of each CDR3. D genes are given only for firm matches. Some rows mark clone size as missing; the rest say once, few, many or name a class of expanded clone.

D,length,J,size,V,DNA,CDR3
NA,13,TRBJ2-5,many,TRBV6-2/TRBV6-3,TGTGCCAGCAGTTACTCGGGTCAAGAGACCCAGTACTTC,CASSYSGQETQYF
TRBD2,14,TRBJ2-5,few,TRBV2,TGTGCCAGCAGAACCGGGACTACCCAAGAGACCCAGTACTTC,CASRTGTTQETQYF
TRBD1,13,TRBJ2-7,many,TRBV7-9,TGTGCCAGCAGCTGGACAGGGGCGGGCGAGCAGTACTTC,CASSWTGAGEQYF
TRBD2,16,TRBJ2-3,many,TRBV14,TGTGCCAGCAGCCAAGCGGCGGGAGTGGGAACAGATACGCAGTATTTT,CASSQAAGVGTDTQYF
NA,13,TRBJ1-2,NA,TRBV9,TGTGCCAGCAGCACCACAGTTAACTATGGCTACACCTTC,CASSTTVNYGYTF
NA,14,TRBJ2-1,many,TRBV30,TGTGCCTGGAGTTCAGCCCCATCCTACAATGAGCAGTTCTTC,CAWSSAPSYNEQFF
TRBD2,16,TRBJ2-7,NA,TRBV7-9,TGTGCCAGCAGCGGGGTTACGGGAGGCTACTCCTACGAGCAGTACTTC,CASSGVTGGYSYEQYF
NA,13,TRBJ1-1,many,TRBV12-3/TRBV12-4,TGTGCCAGCAGTCCCAATATTATCACTGAAGCTTTCTTT,CASSPNIITEAFF
TRBD2,16,TRBJ2-7,many,TRBV6-5,TGTGCCAGCAGTTACTCGGGACTAGCGGGAGCCTACGAGCAGTACTTC,CASSYSGLAGAYEQYF
TRBD2,17,TRBJ2-3,many,TRBV6-2/TRBV6-3,TGTGCCAGCAGTTACTCGGTAGCGGGATCAGTCACAGATACGCAGTATTTT,CASSYSVAGSVTDTQYF
TRBD1,20,TRBJ2-3,many,TRBV28,TGTGCCAGCAGCCTACAAGGAGGGACAGGGTTTTTTGGGTACACAGATACGCAGTATTTT,CASSLQGGTGFFGYTDTQYF
NA,14,TRBJ2-2,NA,TRBV24-1,TGTGCCACCCGTCCGTGGGCGAACACCGGGGAGCTGTTTTTT,CATRPWANTGELFF
TRBD2,14,TRBJ2-7,NA,TRBV20-1,TGCAGTGCTAGTTCCGCTAGCGGGAGTTACGAGCAGTACTTC,CSASSASGSYEQYF
TRBD2,17,TRBJ2-3,NA,TRBV6-2/TRBV6-3,TGTGCCAGCAGTTACTCGAGGACTAGCGGGTTCACAGATACGCAGTATTTT,CASSYSRTSGFTDTQYF
TRBD1,15,TRBJ1-1,NA,TRBV19,TGTGCCAGTAGTACGGTCCAGGGGGCGGACACTGAAGCTTTCTTT,CASSTVQGADTEAFF
NA,15,TRBJ2-7,many,TRBV6-2/TRBV6-3,TGTGCCAGCAGTGAAGGGGTTCAGGGAAACTACGAGCAGTACTTC,CASSEGVQGNYEQYF
TRBD1,15,TRBJ1-1,many,TRBV6-1,TGTGCCAGCAGTCTACAGGGGGGGGAGACCACTGAAGCTTTCTTT,CASSLQGGETTEAFF
NA,15,TRBJ1-2,NA,TRBV4-1,TGCGCCAGCAGCCAAACGGACGCTCCGACGAGTGGCTACACCTTC,CASSQTDAPTSGYTF
NA,13,TRBJ1-4,many,TRBV30,TGTGCCTGGAGTCTTCAGGGAAATGAAAAACTGTTTTTT,CAWSLQGNEKLFF
TRBD1,15,TRBJ2-2,NA,TRBV9,TGTGCCAGCAGCTCCACAGGGGTAAACACCGGGGAGCTGTTTTTT,CASSSTGVNTGELFF
TRBD2,14,TRBJ2-5,many,TRBV2,TGTGCCAGCAGCCCCCCGTGGGGGGGGGAGACCCAGTACTTC,CASSPPWGGETQYF
NA,14,TRBJ2-7,NA,TRBV11-2,TGTGCCAGCAGCACCGGGACAAAAAACTACGAGCAGTACTTC,CASSTGTKNYEQYF
TRBD2,12,TRBJ2-7,few,TRBV18,TGTGCCAGCTCACGTGGCGGGGGCGAGCAGTACTTC,CASSRGGGEQYF
NA,15,TRBJ1-2,many,TRBV14,TGTGCCAGCAGCCCGGACCTTTACGGGGACTATGGCTACACCTTC,CASSPDLYGDYGYTF
TRBD1,16,TRBJ1-5,few,TRBV28,TGTGCCAGCACCTACAGGGGGAGTTATAGCAATCAGCCCCAGCATTTT,CASTYRGSYSNQPQHF
TRBD2,14,TRBJ2-4,many,TRBV5-5,TGTGCCAGCAGTTCCGGACTAGCGGAAAACATTCAGTACTTC,CASSSGLAENIQYF
NA,12,TRBJ2-1,NA,TRBV29-1,TGCAGCGTTGGGTCCCCCGCGAATGAGCAGTTCTTC,CSVGSPANEQFF
NA,15,TRBJ1-1,NA,TRBV4-2,TGTGCCAGCAGCCAAGAAACGGGACCGAACACTGAAGCTTTCTTT,CASSQETGPNTEAFF
TRBD2,17,TRBJ2-7,NA,TRBV18,TGTGCCAGCTCCCCGGACAGGGTGATAGCGGGAGGGCCGGTGCAGTACTTC,CASSPDRVIAGGPVQYF
NA,17,TRBJ2-3,many,TRBV27,TGTGCCAGCAGTTCCAATCTTTGGGGGGAGAACACAGATACGCAGTATTTT,CASSSNLWGENTDTQYF
NA,14,TRBJ2-7,NA,TRBV5-1,TGCGCCAGCAGCGCACGTGCCAGCTCCTACGAGCAGTACTTC,CASSARASSYEQYF
NA,16,TRBJ2-2,few,TRBV5-1,TGCGCCAGCAGTCCTTTCTCGAGGGACGGGACCGGGGAGCTGTTTTTT,CASSPFSRDGTGELFF
TRBD2,16,TRBJ2-3,NA,TRBV19,TGTGCCAGTAGGCTAGCGGGAGGCCGTCCATTAGATACGCAGTATTTT,CASRLAGGRPLDTQYF
TRBD2,14,TRBJ2-1,NA,TRBV7-8,TGTGACAGCAGCTTACTAGCGGGAGGTGGTGAGCAGTTCTTC,CDSSLLAGGGEQFF
NA,16,TRBJ2-2,NA,TRBV11-2,TGTGCCAGCAGCTCCCTAACGGGAGTAAACGCCGGGGAGCTGTTTTTT,CASSSLTGVNAGELFF
TRBD1,14,TRBJ1-1,NA,TRBV7-9,TGTGCCAACAGCTATCATACAGGGGTGACTGAAGCTTTCTTT,CANSYHTGVTEAFF
NA,20,TRBJ1-4,NA,TRBV27,TGTGCCAGCAGTTTATCCTGGCGTGGACCCTTCTCACAAGCCAATGAAAAACTGTTTTTT,CASSLSWRGPFSQANEKLFF
TRBD1,13,TRBJ1-5,many,TRBV7-9,TGTGCCAGCAGCGTCGACAGGGCTCAGCCCCAGCATTTT,CASSVDRAQPQHF
NA,17,TRBJ2-5,few,TRBV3-1,TGTGCCAGCAGCCAAGTAAACTCCGGACGGATCCAAGAGACCCAGTACTTC,CASSQVNSGRIQETQYF
NA,15,TRBJ2-1,NA,TRBV19,TGTGCCAGTAGTATCCCAGTAAGTTCCTACAATGAGCAGTTCTTC,CASSIPVSSYNEQFF
NA,16,TRBJ2-3,many,TRBV12-3/TRBV12-4,TGTGCCAGCAGTTTAGTGAAGTTCGGTGTTAGGGATACGCAGTATTTT,CASSLVKFGVRDTQYF
NA,13,TRBJ1-2,NA,TRBV7-9,TGTGCCAGCAGCCAACAGGGAAGCTATGGCTACACCTTC,CASSQQGSYGYTF
NA,14,TRBJ2-7,few,TRBV6-1,TGTGCCAGCAGTGAAGGGCAGGTCTTCTACGAGCAGTACTTC,CASSEGQVFYEQYF
NA,14,TRBJ2-1,few,TRBV27,TGTGCCAGCAGTTCTCCATGGGTGAACAATGAGCAGTTCTTC,CASSSPWVNNEQFF
TRBD2,14,TRBJ2-1,many,TRBV6-2/TRBV6-3,TGTGCCAGCACCCGGGCTAGCGGGATGGATGAGCAGTTCTTC,CASTRASGMDEQFF
NA,13,TRBJ2-2,many,TRBV7-2,TGTGCCAGCAGCCTATGGGGCACCGGGGAGCTGTTTTTT,CASSLWGTGELFF
NA,15,TRBJ1-5,NA,TRBV4-1,TGCGCCAGCAGCCAAGTGAGACAAGGAAATCAGCCCCAGCATTTT,CASSQVRQGNQPQHF
NA,13,TRBJ1-1,NA,TRBV18,TGTGCCAGCTCGATGGGGGTGAACACTGAAGCTTTCTTT,CASSMGVNTEAFF
TRBD2,17,TRBJ2-1,NA,TRBV19,TGTGCCAGTAGTTTTATCTCGGCGGGAGAGGTGTTAAGTGAGCAGTTCTTC,CASSFISAGEVLSEQFF